This T cell receptor beta chain was recovered during a study of CD8+CD57+ T cells in acquired aplastic anemia. About the research overall: Sorted CD4+ and CD8+ cells yielded about 3.1 ug of DNA on average.

Genomic DNA provided the template from which TCR beta VDJ and CDR3 profiles were obtained. TCRdb reprocessed the reads with MiXCR, giving one entry per CDR3 protein. This repertoire shows 150,000 to 200,000 distinct CDR3 sequences, around three fifths found once; its top ten account for around 42%. This clonotype was counted only a few times. Given a much more abundant clone one base away, this may be a read error. Without the conserved terminal phenylalanine or tryptophan, this CDR3 likely stems from a read error. The germline V gene encodes CDR1 KGHDR and CDR2 SFDVKD. The ends were cut back, 7 bases at V and 1 base at J, with 10 bases in the middle. There are 13 residues in the CDR3.

The sequence came from a human donor with severe aplastic anemia or a healthy control (not recorded which). Sequenced material: sorted CD4+, CD8+, or CD8+CD57+ T cells (not recorded which) from PBMCs. V and J are TRBV24-1 and TRBJ2-7, with D perhaps assigned TRBD1 or TRBD2 (6 bases each). CDR3 nucleotides: TGTGCCACCAGCGGGGGCGTATCCTACGAGCAGTACCTC. It codes for CATSGGVSYEQYL.